These 9 T cell receptor beta chains came from one sample sequenced in a study of tumor and adjacent non-tumor tissue in lung cancer. This sample's RNA came from whole unsorted tissue. A modified ARM-PCR protocol with three rounds of nested PCR amplified TCRbeta. TCRdb reanalysed the multiplex PCR reads using MiXCR and keeps one entry per CDR3 protein. Among roughly 140,000 distinct CDR3 sequences, around 66% were seen once, and the ten largest hold roughly 18%. What was sequenced was lung tumor tissue. The origin of the receptors is a man aged 55 to 70 with small cell lung cancer.

The chain joins TRBV6-6 to TRBJ2-4, with D perhaps being TRBD1 or TRBD2 (5 bases each). The CDR3 length is 17 residues. V shed 6 bases and J shed 4 bases, with 22 bases lying between them. Germline lookup yields CDR1 MNHNY and CDR2 SVGAGI (reference sequence). DNA of the CDR3: TGTGCCAGCAGCAAGGGGTTCTTGGGAGAATGGAAAAACATTCAGTACTTC. Its translation is CASSKGFLGEWKNIQYF.

The J gene is TRBJ2-7, the V gene TRBV6-5, with unresolved D. CDR3 size: 14 residues. Germline CDR1 reads MNHEY; CDR2 reads SVGAGI. V lost 5 bases, J lost 2 bases, and 13 bases lay in between. The CDR3 is CASSRWPSAYEQYF. CDR3 sequence (DNA): TGTGCCAGCAGTCGCTGGCCCAGCGCCTACGAGCAGTACTTC.

V and J are TRBV20-1 and TRBJ2-5, with 8 bases aligning to TRBD2. CDR3 length equals 14 residues. Germline CDR1 reads DFQATT; CDR2 reads SNEGSKA (reference sequence). After removal of 1 base from V and 5 bases from J, the junction contained 6 bases not matched to a gene. CDR3 sequence (DNA): TGCAGTGCTAGAGTTGGGCGGGGGGAGGAGACCCAGTACTTC. Its protein is CSARVGRGEETQYF.

The rearrangement links TRBV20-1 to TRBJ1-1; the match to TRBD1 covers 10 bases. The CDR3 is made up of 13 amino acids. Trimming cost V 4 bases and J 8 bases; bases outside gene matches: 7. CDR1 and CDR2 (germline): DFQATT, SNEGSKA (reference sequence). The CDR3 loop reads CSAISGQGTEAFF. The CDR3 coding sequence is TGCAGTGCTATCTCGGGACAGGGGACCGAAGCTTTCTTT.

Regarding this clonotype: The missing conserved phenylalanine or tryptophan at the end of this CDR3 makes a read error likely. V usage is TRBV20-1 and J usage is TRBJ1-6, with no clear D. The CDR3 has 13 amino acids. The germline V and J ends were trimmed by 7 bases and 6 bases, with 13 bases remaining between them. Germline V CDR1 and CDR2: DFQATT, SNEGSKA (reference sequence). In DNA, the CDR3 is TGCAGTGAGGTTTGGGTTCTTAATTCACCCCTCCACATT. It encodes CSEVWVLNSPLHI.

Concerning this clonotype itself: Germline is not matched at one junction end, which may reflect a read error. This chain joins TRBV28 and TRBJ2-1, with 8 nucleotides matching TRBD2. CDR1 MDHEN and CDR2 SYDVKM come from the germline V gene. The CDR3 is made up of 15 amino acids. The CDR3 bases are TGTACCAGCACCCGAATAGCGGGACGAATCAATGAGCAGTTCTTC. It translates to CTSTRIAGRINEQFF. The whole variable domain, remainder taken from reference TRBV28 and TRBJ2-1, is DVKVTQSSRYLVKRTGEKVFLECVQDMDHENMFWYRQDPGLGLRLIYFSYDVKMKEKGDIPEGYSVSREKKERFSLILESASTNQTSMYLCTSTRIAGRINEQFFGPGTRLTVL.

For this clonotype: Germline is not matched at one junction end, which may reflect a read error. The J gene is TRBJ2-1, the V gene TRBV11-3; the D gene could be TRBD1 or TRBD2 (5 bases each). CDR1 is SGHNT, CDR2 YENEEA, per germline. There are 16 residues in the CDR3. The CDR3: CTSSLRGAGVGNEQFF. CDR3 nucleotide sequence: TGCACCAGCAGCTTAAGAGGGGCAGGAGTGGGCAATGAGCAGTTCTTC.

This clonotype came up many times. The chain carries TRBV20-1 and TRBJ2-5, with 7 bases matching TRBD2. V trimming: 0 bases; J trimming: 3 bases; junction bases outside the gene matches: 10. The CDR3 extends over 16 amino acids. From germline, CDR1 is DFQATT and CDR2 SNEGSKA (reference sequence). The CDR3 nucleotides read TGCAGTGCTAGAGATGGGCGGGAGTTAAGGAAAGAGACCCAGTACTTC. Its protein is CSARDGRELRKETQYF.

The sample holds one count of this clonotype. A much larger clone differs by one base, so this may be a read error. This sequence joins TRBV4-1 and TRBJ2-7, with D unresolved. CDR1 and CDR2 (germline): MGHRA, YSYEKL. The CDR3 contains 16 residues. CDR3 in amino acids: CASSPKSMVGSNEKYF. The CDR3 DNA sequence: TGCGCCAGCAGCCCCAAGAGTATGGTCGGTTCGAACGAGAAGTACTTC.